Below, 2 T cell receptor beta chains from the same sample are listed, as sequenced in a study of patients and donors after allogeneic stem cell transplantation. One entry per CDR3 protein results from TCRdb running MiXCR on the RT-PCR reads. The data contain hundreds of thousands of distinct CDR3 sequences, approximately 16% of them singletons. The sequencing sample was made of blood, either unsorted or a sorted T cell fraction (not recorded which). These TCRs come from a human donor who was either an allogeneic HSCT recipient or a stem cell or donor lymphocyte infusion donor (not recorded which). It is not recorded whose cells these are; they may come from a transplant donor.

This chain joins TRBV11-2 and TRBJ2-3; D possibly corresponds to TRBD1 (6 bases). The CDR3 covers 18 residues. Germline CDR1 and CDR2: SGHAT and FQNNGV. V was pared by 6 bases and J by 0 bases, with 22 bases between. CDR3 nucleotide sequence: TGTGCCAGCAGTCGGAGAACGAAGACAGGCCCTAGCACAGATACGCAGTATTTT. It yields the protein CASSRRTKTGPSTDTQYF.

The rearrangement joins TRBV24-1 to TRBJ2-1; 8 bases map to TRBD2. This CDR3 comprises 19 residues. V lost 2 bases and J lost 1; bases outside the gene matches: 12. Germline loops: CDR1 KGHDR, CDR2 SFDVKD. CDR3 sequence reads: CATSDYPLIAGSSYNEQFF. In DNA, the CDR3 is TGTGCCACCAGTGATTACCCTCTTATAGCGGGATCTTCCTACAATGAGCAGTTCTTC.